This TCR beta chain was sequenced in a study of blood T cell repertoires in COVID-19. The overall study: From T cells, B-cell-depleted T cells, or PBMCs came the material, which was cDNA or gDNA.

This clone was seen a single time. Original handling: Estimates of nucleated cell counts were drawn from the amplification of reference gene primers. Sequencing was performed with immunoSEQ multiplex PCR; in TCRdb, only in-frame clones are kept and a portion is missing. V, J and clone size are taken as reported in that table, and D and trimming were inferred from the DNA itself. The sample lists 150,000 to 200,000 clones, 83% seen once, with around 6.1% in the top ten. Sequencing was done on a sample of peripheral blood. The receptor was isolated from a woman between 40 and 55 years old with acute or convalescent COVID-19.

CDR3 coding DNA: TGTGCCAGCAGCAAGCCGGGACAGGGGAATTCACCCCTCCACTTT. It codes for CASSKPGQGNSPLHF. This chain uses TRBV5-4 with TRBJ1-6; the match to TRBD1 covers 10 bases. The CDR3 sequence is 15 residues long. The ends lost 4 bases at V and 7 bases at J; junction bases unmatched: 5. Germline CDR1 SGHNT, CDR2 YYREEE (reference sequence).